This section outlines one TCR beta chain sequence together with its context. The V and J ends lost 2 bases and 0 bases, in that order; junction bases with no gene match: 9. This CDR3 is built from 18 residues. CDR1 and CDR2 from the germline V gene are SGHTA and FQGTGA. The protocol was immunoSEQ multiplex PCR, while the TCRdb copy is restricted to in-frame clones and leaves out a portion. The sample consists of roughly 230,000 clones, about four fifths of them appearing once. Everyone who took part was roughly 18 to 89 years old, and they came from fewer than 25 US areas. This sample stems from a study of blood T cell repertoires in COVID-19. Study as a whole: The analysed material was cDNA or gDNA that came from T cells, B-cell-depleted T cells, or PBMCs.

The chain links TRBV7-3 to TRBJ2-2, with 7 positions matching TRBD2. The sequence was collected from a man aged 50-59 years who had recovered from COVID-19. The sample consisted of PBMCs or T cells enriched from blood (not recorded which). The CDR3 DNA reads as TGTGCCAGCAGCTTATTTGGTAGCGGGCAAACGAACACCGGGGAGCTGTTTTTT. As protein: CASSLFGSGQTNTGELFF.